Here is one T cell receptor beta chain with its context. Its matching antigen is unknown. This sample was taken from a study of T cell responses to AZD1222 COVID-19 vaccine. Overall study results and limits: Baseline seropositivity characterized only six AZD1222 recipients.

The CDR3 sequence is 16 residues long. Germline values: CDR1 LGHNA, CDR2 YNFKEQ. The V segment lost 0 bases and the J segment 0 bases; nucleotides outside the gene matches: 2. Assay: immunoSEQ multiplex PCR; the TCRdb copy retains only in-frame clones and omits some. The table records approximately 60,000 clones, roughly 70% of them present only once. The sequenced sample was peripheral blood, obtained on day 0 of AZD1222 vaccination. The chain joins TRBV4-2 to TRBJ1-5; 7 bases map to TRBD1. The TCR comes from an adult in good health. In nucleotides, the CDR3 is TGTGCCAGCAGCCAAGAGGGGACAGCTAGCAATCAGCCCCAGCATTTT. It codes for CASSQEGTASNQPQHF.